A selection of T cell receptor beta chains follows, all from one sample in a study of blood T cell repertoires in COVID-19. Sequencing was performed with immunoSEQ multiplex PCR; in TCRdb, only in-frame clones are kept and a portion is missing. In the table there are about 310,000 clones, around 84% of which are singletons. The sample taken for sequencing was peripheral blood. These receptors were taken from an older man with acute or convalescent COVID-19. Each CDR3 is given with its conserved first and last residue. Each record gives: J gene, clone size, V gene, D gene, CDR3 protein, CDR3 DNA. The D gene is left open where the match is weak. Size is stated for part of the rows, as once, few or many counts, or as a class when the clone is expanded.

j_call: TRBJ1-5; clone_size: .; v_call: TRBV6-5; d_call: .; cdr3_aa: CASSIRVTQPQHF; cdr3_nt: TGTGCCAGCAGTATCAGGGTCACTCAGCCCCAGCATTTT
j_call: TRBJ2-7; clone_size: .; v_call: TRBV5-1; d_call: TRBD1; cdr3_aa: CASSEATGITYEQYF; cdr3_nt: TGCGCCAGCAGCGAAGCGACAGGGATCACCTACGAGCAGTACTTC
j_call: TRBJ2-7; clone_size: .; v_call: TRBV6-1; d_call: .; cdr3_aa: CASSDPGKGGFEQYF; cdr3_nt: TGTGCCAGCAGTGACCCTGGGAAGGGGGGGTTTGAGCAGTACTTC
j_call: TRBJ1-2; clone_size: once; v_call: TRBV5-4; d_call: TRBD1; cdr3_aa: CASSPGQGVYGYTF; cdr3_nt: TGTGCCAGCAGCCCCGGACAGGGCGTCTATGGCTACACCTTC
j_call: TRBJ2-1; clone_size: .; v_call: TRBV24-1; d_call: TRBD2; cdr3_aa: CATSAVLAGGRNEQFF; cdr3_nt: TGTGCCACCAGTGCCGTACTAGCGGGGGGAAGAAATGAGCAGTTCTTC
j_call: TRBJ2-2; clone_size: .; v_call: TRBV28; d_call: .; cdr3_aa: CASIRTVNTGELFF; cdr3_nt: TGTGCCAGCATTAGGACAGTAAACACCGGGGAGCTGTTTTTT
j_call: TRBJ2-7; clone_size: .; v_call: TRBV12-2; d_call: .; cdr3_aa: CASRSSTGFSEQYF; cdr3_nt: TGTGCAAGTCGCTCCTCTACAGGGTTTAGCGAGCAGTACTTC
j_call: TRBJ1-2; clone_size: once; v_call: TRBV2; d_call: TRBD1; cdr3_aa: CASRDRGPGGYTF; cdr3_nt: TGTGCCAGCAGAGACAGGGGGCCGGGCGGCTACACCTTC
j_call: TRBJ1-5; clone_size: .; v_call: TRBV15; d_call: .; cdr3_aa: CATSRGTGNQPQHF; cdr3_nt: TGTGCCACCAGCAGAGGGACGGGAAATCAGCCCCAGCATTTT
j_call: TRBJ2-1; clone_size: few; v_call: TRBV15; d_call: TRBD2; cdr3_aa: CATSDETRLAGGGNEQFF; cdr3_nt: TGTGCCACCAGCGACGAGACCCGACTAGCGGGAGGGGGCAATGAGCAGTTCTTC
j_call: TRBJ1-3; clone_size: .; v_call: TRBV5-1; d_call: .; cdr3_aa: CASSLSGISGNTIYF; cdr3_nt: TGCGCCAGCAGTTTATCGGGGATCTCTGGAAACACCATATATTTT
j_call: TRBJ2-3; clone_size: .; v_call: TRBV18; d_call: .; cdr3_aa: CASSPSTGGTDTQYF; cdr3_nt: TGTGCCAGCTCACCATCGACGGGGGGCACAGATACGCAGTATTTT
j_call: TRBJ1-6; clone_size: .; v_call: TRBV12-3/TRBV12-4; d_call: .; cdr3_aa: CASTGNTNSPLHF; cdr3_nt: TGTGCCAGCACCGGGAACACCAATTCACCCCTCCACTTT
j_call: TRBJ1-3; clone_size: few; v_call: TRBV24-1; d_call: .; cdr3_aa: CATSDSRGGNTIYF; cdr3_nt: TGTGCCACCAGTGATTCGCGGGGTGGAAACACCATATATTTT
j_call: TRBJ2-3; clone_size: .; v_call: TRBV6-2/TRBV6-3; d_call: .; cdr3_aa: CASSLGGTQYF; cdr3_nt: TGTGCCAGCAGTTTAGGCGGTACGCAGTATTTT
j_call: TRBJ2-5; clone_size: once; v_call: TRBV12-5; d_call: .; cdr3_aa: CASGLVLTGFQETQYF; cdr3_nt: TGTGCTAGTGGTTTGGTACTAACAGGCTTCCAAGAGACCCAGTACTTC
j_call: TRBJ2-1; clone_size: .; v_call: TRBV27; d_call: TRBD1; cdr3_aa: CASSTGTGFYNEQFF; cdr3_nt: TGTGCCAGCAGCACCGGGACAGGGTTCTACAATGAGCAGTTCTTC
j_call: TRBJ1-2; clone_size: .; v_call: TRBV11-2; d_call: TRBD1; cdr3_aa: CASSLQQGKFAYGYTF; cdr3_nt: TGTGCCAGCAGCTTGCAACAGGGGAAGTTCGCCTATGGCTACACCTTC
j_call: TRBJ1-4; clone_size: .; v_call: TRBV3-1/TRBV3-2; d_call: .; cdr3_aa: CASSPGGAIGKLFF; cdr3_nt: TGTGCCAGCAGCCCCGGGGGGGCTATTGGAAAACTGTTTTTT
j_call: TRBJ2-7; clone_size: .; v_call: TRBV20-1; d_call: TRBD2; cdr3_aa: CSARGGGEQYF; cdr3_nt: TGCAGTGCTAGAGGGGGGGGCGAGCAGTACTTC
j_call: TRBJ1-6; clone_size: .; v_call: TRBV7-3; d_call: .; cdr3_aa: CASSLMAPPNSPLHF; cdr3_nt: TGTGCCAGCAGCTTAATGGCCCCGCCTAATTCACCCCTCCACTTT
j_call: TRBJ2-7; clone_size: .; v_call: TRBV5-1; d_call: TRBD1; cdr3_aa: CASSPRTGTNEQYF; cdr3_nt: TGCGCCAGCAGCCCTCGGACAGGGACGAACGAGCAGTACTTC
j_call: TRBJ2-7; clone_size: .; v_call: TRBV28; d_call: .; cdr3_aa: CASSPGFSYEQYF; cdr3_nt: TGTGCCAGCAGTCCAGGGTTCTCCTACGAGCAGTACTTC
j_call: TRBJ1-4; clone_size: few; v_call: TRBV5-4; d_call: .; cdr3_aa: CASSLFTGSGNEKLFF; cdr3_nt: TGTGCCAGCAGCTTGTTTACGGGAAGCGGTAATGAAAAACTGTTTTTT
j_call: TRBJ2-1; clone_size: few; v_call: TRBV27; d_call: TRBD2; cdr3_aa: CASRSGRAARRLTYNEQFF; cdr3_nt: TGTGCCAGCAGAAGCGGGAGGGCCGCCCGCCGACTTACGTACAATGAGCAGTTCTTC
j_call: TRBJ1-5; clone_size: .; v_call: TRBV28; d_call: TRBD1; cdr3_aa: CASGRPGQDVNQPQHF; cdr3_nt: TGTGCCAGCGGCCGCCCGGGACAGGACGTTAATCAGCCCCAGCATTTT
j_call: TRBJ1-4; clone_size: few; v_call: TRBV5-1; d_call: .; cdr3_aa: CASSDAGTRGEKLFF; cdr3_nt: TGCGCCAGCAGCGACGCCGGGACAAGGGGTGAAAAACTGTTTTTT
j_call: TRBJ1-1; clone_size: .; v_call: TRBV7-3; d_call: TRBD1; cdr3_aa: CASSSGTGATEAFF; cdr3_nt: TGTGCCAGCAGCTCCGGGACAGGGGCCACTGAAGCTTTCTTT
j_call: TRBJ1-1; clone_size: .; v_call: TRBV6-1; d_call: .; cdr3_aa: CASSEGQSEAFF; cdr3_nt: TGTGCCAGCAGTGAAGGGCAGTCTGAAGCTTTCTTT
j_call: TRBJ2-2; clone_size: once; v_call: TRBV10-3; d_call: .; cdr3_aa: CAISESVGVTGELFF; cdr3_nt: TGTGCCATCAGTGAGTCGGTAGGGGTCACCGGGGAGCTGTTTTTT